One sample yielded the 27 T cell receptor beta chains listed below, sequenced in a study of CXCR3-negative and CXCR3-positive naive CD8 T cells. Via 5' RACE with UMI labels, TRB cDNA libraries were prepared. No DNA is given; TCRdb re-called the 5' RACE reads and lists each CDR3 protein once. This listing includes approximately 140,000 distinct CDR3 sequences. Regarding the study as a whole: CXCR3-positive naive cells carried more hydrophobic TRB CDR3s than CXCR3-negative ones.

For these receptors, no antigen is known. The sample taken for sequencing was naive CXCR3+ CD8+ T cells from blood. The subset is: CD45RO-CCR7+CD27+CD95- naive CD8+ T cells expressing CXCR3 (TNR3+). Receptors were obtained from a human donor in good health. Some clones in this sample may be carry-over from other donors' samples.

This chain uses TRBV4-3 with TRBJ1-1; the D call from TCRdb, TRBD1, cannot be confirmed without DNA. This CDR3 spans 13 amino acids. Germline-derived CDR1 and CDR2 are LGHNA and YSLEER. The CDR3 is CASSQGGGLEAFF.

The genes are TRBV7-9 and TRBJ1-1; without DNA, the TCRdb call of TRBD1 cannot be checked. The CDR3 contains 15 residues. Per germline, CDR1 SEHNR and CDR2 FQNEAQ (reference sequence). CDR3 residues: CASSWPGRGNTEAFF.

The rearrangement uses TRBV20-1 and TRBJ2-7; TCRdb names TRBD2, which stays unverified in the absence of DNA. The CDR3 contains 16 residues. CDR1 and CDR2 (germline): DFQATT, SNEGSKA (reference sequence). CDR3 protein: CSPTGEKGPSSYEQYF.

The rearrangement uses TRBV7-8 and TRBJ1-5; no DNA is available, so the TRBD1 call from TCRdb remains unchecked. The germline V gene encodes CDR1 SGHVS and CDR2 FQNEAQ. This CDR3 spans 15 amino acids. The CDR3 spells CASSFLGEGNQPQHF.

V gene TRBV25-1 combines with J gene TRBJ2-1. CDR1 and CDR2 (germline): MGHDK, SYGVNS. The CDR3 spans 14 residues. CDR3 sequence reads: CASSESMVNNEQFF.

The CDR3: CASSLIGGGGETQYF. The rearrangement links TRBV5-1 to TRBJ2-5; TCRdb indicates TRBD2, and absent DNA this call remains unverified. Germline V CDR1 and CDR2: SGHRS, YFSETQ. The CDR3 covers 15 residues.

The chain has TRBV12-3 or TRBV12-4 and TRBJ2-1; TCRdb outputs TRBD1, but without DNA this stays unchecked. The CDR3 totals 16 residues. CDR3 loop: CASSFFGTGNYNEQFF.

The chain couples TRBV10-1 to TRBJ2-1; TCRdb selects TRBD1, and the lack of DNA leaves this call unchecked. The CDR3 has 15 amino acids. From germline, CDR1 is WNHNN and CDR2 SYGVQD (reference sequence). CDR3 loop: CASSESVGAGNEHFF.

This chain uses TRBV12-3 or TRBV12-4 with TRBJ2-5; the D gene TCRdb calls, TRBD1, cannot be checked with no DNA. The CDR3 loop spans 15 amino acids. CDR3 in amino acids: CASRYSDSWGETQYF.

The chain uses TRBV4-1 and TRBJ1-1; absent DNA, TCRdb's TRBD1 call cannot be checked. The CDR3 extends over 15 amino acids. CDR1 is MGHRA, CDR2 YSYEKL, per germline. The CDR3 is CASSQVTGMNTEAFF.

The rearrangement links TRBV15 to TRBJ2-5; TCRdb's D call, TRBD1, is unchecked because there is no DNA. In germline, CDR1 is LNHNV, CDR2 YYDKDF (reference sequence). There are 14 residues in the CDR3. The CDR3 protein is CATRPGTGEETQYF.

The chain couples TRBV4-1 to TRBJ2-1. The CDR3 sequence is 16 residues long. Germline V lookup: CDR1 MGHRA, CDR2 YSYEKL. This chain's CDR3 is CASSRSMGNSYNEQFF.

The chain joins TRBV1 to TRBJ2-5. TRBV1 represents a pseudogene. The CDR3 has 14 amino acids. The CDR3 region is CTSSQETATKTQYF.

This chain connects TRBV4-3 to TRBJ2-7; TCRdb's D call of TRBD1 is untestable without DNA. CDR1 is LGHNA and CDR2 is YSLEER in the germline V gene. This CDR3 contains 15 residues. This chain's CDR3 is CASSQDTTGNQEQYF.

The chain recombines TRBV24-1 with TRBJ2-1; there is no DNA to check the TCRdb D call of TRBD2. Germline assignment: CDR1 KGHDR and CDR2 SFDVKD. The CDR3 has 17 amino acids. The CDR3 is CATSDPFRAGGPDEQFF.

The chain carries TRBV28 and TRBJ2-7. The CDR3 runs 14 residues. Germline-derived CDR1 and CDR2 are MDHEN and SYDVKM. The chain's CDR3 is CASSFRVGSGEQYF.

The V call is TRBV28, the J call TRBJ1-5. This CDR3 is built from 17 residues. Germline V lookup: CDR1 MDHEN, CDR2 SYDVKM. The chain's CDR3 is CASTPPAFLKGNQPQHF.

This sequence joins TRBV20-1 and TRBJ2-7. The V gene's germline CDR1 is DFQATT and CDR2 SNEGSKA (reference sequence). This CDR3 spans 14 amino acids. This CDR3 reads CSVGTDSTTYEQYF.

This chain joins TRBV15 and TRBJ1-5. CDR1 is LNHNV, CDR2 YYDKDF, per germline (reference sequence). This CDR3 has 12 residues. CDR3 region: CATSVSNQPQHF.

The J gene is TRBJ2-1, the V gene TRBV6-2 or TRBV6-3; TCRdb's D call of TRBD1 is untestable without DNA. CDR1 is MNHEY, CDR2 SVGEGT, per germline. The CDR3 consists of 14 residues. The CDR3 spells CASTRTPQGGEQFF.

The chain has TRBV11-2 and TRBJ1-2; TCRdb's D gene call, TRBD1, goes unchecked for lack of DNA. Germline CDR1 is SGHAT and CDR2 is FQNNGV. CDR3 length equals 16 residues. This CDR3 is CASSLWEDRGAYGYTF.

The chain carries TRBV29-1 and TRBJ2-7; TCRdb picks TRBD1, but there is no DNA to check that call. In germline, CDR1 is SQVTM, CDR2 ANQGSEA. The CDR3 extends over 14 amino acids. The CDR3 loop reads CSVEDRGTGYEQYF.

V gene TRBV7-9 combines with J gene TRBJ1-2; TCRdb's D call, TRBD1, is unchecked because there is no DNA. CDR3 length: 15 residues. The germline V gene has CDR1 SEHNR and CDR2 FQNEAQ (reference sequence). This CDR3 is CASRPTPGETYGYTF.

J is TRBJ2-7 and V is TRBV7-9; without DNA, the TCRdb call of TRBD1 cannot be checked. There are 14 residues in the CDR3. Looked up from germline, CDR1 is SEHNR and CDR2 is FQNEAQ (reference sequence). CDR3 region: CASSLATGTDEQYF.

This sequence joins TRBV9 and TRBJ1-2; TCRdb returns TRBD1, unconfirmable since there is no DNA. This CDR3 spans 19 amino acids. In germline, CDR1 is SGDLS, CDR2 YYNGEE. CDR3 protein: CASSDYRGDRGRTKDGYTF.

V is TRBV25-1 and J is TRBJ2-5. Germline V gene data show CDR1 as MGHDK and CDR2 as SYGVNS. The CDR3 has 14 residues. The CDR3 here is CASSERVPQETQYF.

The chain recombines TRBV9 with TRBJ2-7; there is no DNA to check the TCRdb D call of TRBD1. Germline-derived CDR1 and CDR2 are SGDLS and YYNGEE. The CDR3 has 15 amino acids. The CDR3 protein is CASSVDSGGVDEQYF.